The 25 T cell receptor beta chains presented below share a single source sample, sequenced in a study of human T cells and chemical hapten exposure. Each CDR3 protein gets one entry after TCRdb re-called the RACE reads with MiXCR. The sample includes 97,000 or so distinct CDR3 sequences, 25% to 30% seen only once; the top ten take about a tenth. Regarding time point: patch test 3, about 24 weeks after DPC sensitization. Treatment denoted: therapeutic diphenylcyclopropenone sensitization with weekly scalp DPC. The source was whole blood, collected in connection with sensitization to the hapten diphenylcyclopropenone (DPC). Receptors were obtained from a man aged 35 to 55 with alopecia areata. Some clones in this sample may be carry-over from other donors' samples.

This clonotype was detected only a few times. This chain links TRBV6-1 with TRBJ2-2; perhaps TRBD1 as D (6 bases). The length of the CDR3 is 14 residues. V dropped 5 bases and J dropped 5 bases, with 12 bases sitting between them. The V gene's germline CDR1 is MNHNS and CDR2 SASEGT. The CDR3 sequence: CASSPGQRTGELFF. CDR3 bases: TGTGCCAGCAGTCCCGGACAGAGGACCGGGGAGCTGTTTTTT.

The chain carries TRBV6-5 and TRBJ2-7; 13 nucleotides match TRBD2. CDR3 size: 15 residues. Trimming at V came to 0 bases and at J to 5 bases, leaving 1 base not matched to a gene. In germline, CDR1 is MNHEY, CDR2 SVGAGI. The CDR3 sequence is CASSYSTSGRNEQYF. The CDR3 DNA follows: TGTGCCAGCAGTTACTCGACTAGCGGGAGGAACGAGCAGTACTTC.

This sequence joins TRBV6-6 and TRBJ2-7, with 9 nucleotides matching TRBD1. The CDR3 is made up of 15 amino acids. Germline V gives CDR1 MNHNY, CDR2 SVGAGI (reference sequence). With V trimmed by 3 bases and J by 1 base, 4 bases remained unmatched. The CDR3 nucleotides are TGTGCCAGCAGTTATGGGACAGGGTCATCCTACGAGCAGTACTTC. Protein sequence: CASSYGTGSSYEQYF.

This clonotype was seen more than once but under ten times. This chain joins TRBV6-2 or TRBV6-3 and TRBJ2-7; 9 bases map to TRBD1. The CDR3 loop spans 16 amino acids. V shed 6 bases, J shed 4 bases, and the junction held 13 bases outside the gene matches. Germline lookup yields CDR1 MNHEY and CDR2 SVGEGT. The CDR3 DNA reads TGTGCCAGCAGACCCAATCCGGGACAGGGAAGATACGAGCAGTACTTC. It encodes CASRPNPGQGRYEQYF.

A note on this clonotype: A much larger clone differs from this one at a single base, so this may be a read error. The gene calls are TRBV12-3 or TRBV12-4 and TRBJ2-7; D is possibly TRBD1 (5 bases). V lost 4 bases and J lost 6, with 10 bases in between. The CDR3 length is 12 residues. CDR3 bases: TGTGCCAGCAGTTGTGACAGTCCCGAGCAGTACTTC. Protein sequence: CASSCDSPEQYF.

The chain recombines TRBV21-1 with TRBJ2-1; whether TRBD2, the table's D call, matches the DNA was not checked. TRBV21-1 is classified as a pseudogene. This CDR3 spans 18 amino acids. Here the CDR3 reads CASSKARARTSGVGEQFF. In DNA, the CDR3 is TGTGCCAGCAGCAAAGCGAGGGCGCGGACTAGCGGAGTGGGGGAGCAGTTCTTC.

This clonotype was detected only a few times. In DNA form, the CDR3 reads TGTGCCAGCAGTAGGACAGGGATCTCCTACAATGAGCAGTTCTTC. It translates to CASSRTGISYNEQFF. The chain couples TRBV6-5 to TRBJ2-1, with 8 bases lining up with TRBD1. The junction had 3 bases not matched to a gene; V was cut back by 5 bases and J by 0 bases. The CDR3 spans 15 residues. The V gene's germline CDR1 is MNHEY and CDR2 SVGAGI.

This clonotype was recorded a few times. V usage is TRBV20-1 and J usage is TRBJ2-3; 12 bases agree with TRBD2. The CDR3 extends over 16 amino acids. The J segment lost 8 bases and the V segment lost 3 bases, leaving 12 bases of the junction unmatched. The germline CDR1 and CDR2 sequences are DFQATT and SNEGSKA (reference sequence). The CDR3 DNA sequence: TGCAGTGCTAGTCGGGCTAGCGGGAGGGCCGGGGGTACGCAGTATTTT. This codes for CSASRASGRAGGTQYF.

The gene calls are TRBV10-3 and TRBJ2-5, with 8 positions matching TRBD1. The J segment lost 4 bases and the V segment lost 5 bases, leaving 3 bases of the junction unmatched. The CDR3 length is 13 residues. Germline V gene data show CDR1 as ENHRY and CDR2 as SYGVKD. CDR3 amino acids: CAISHGQGETQYF. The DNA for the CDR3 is TGTGCCATCAGTCATGGACAGGGAGAGACCCAGTACTTC.

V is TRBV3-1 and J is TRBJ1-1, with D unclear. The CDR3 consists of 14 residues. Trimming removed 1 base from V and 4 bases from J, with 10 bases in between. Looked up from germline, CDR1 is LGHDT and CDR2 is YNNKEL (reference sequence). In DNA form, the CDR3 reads TGTGCCAGCAGCCAAGTGGGCGGGAGCACTGAAGCTTTCTTT. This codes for CASSQVGGSTEAFF.

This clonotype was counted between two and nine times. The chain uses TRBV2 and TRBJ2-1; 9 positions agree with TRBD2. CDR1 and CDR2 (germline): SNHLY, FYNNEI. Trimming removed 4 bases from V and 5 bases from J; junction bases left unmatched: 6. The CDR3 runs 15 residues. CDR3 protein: CASSAASGTNNEQFF. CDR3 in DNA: TGTGCCAGCAGTGCGGCTAGCGGGACTAACAATGAGCAGTTCTTC.

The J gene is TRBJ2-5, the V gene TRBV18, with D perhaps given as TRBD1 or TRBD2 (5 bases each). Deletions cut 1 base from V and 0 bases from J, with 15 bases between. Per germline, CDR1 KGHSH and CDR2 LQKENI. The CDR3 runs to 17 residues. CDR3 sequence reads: CASSPLGDDAYQETQYF. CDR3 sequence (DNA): TGTGCCAGCTCACCACTGGGGGACGACGCGTACCAAGAGACCCAGTACTTC.

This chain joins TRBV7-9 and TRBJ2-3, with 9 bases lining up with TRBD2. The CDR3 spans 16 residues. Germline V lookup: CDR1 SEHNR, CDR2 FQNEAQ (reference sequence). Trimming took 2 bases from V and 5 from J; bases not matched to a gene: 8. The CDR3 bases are TGTGCCAGCAGCTTATGGGGTCTAGCGGGAAAAGATACGCAGTATTTT. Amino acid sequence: CASSLWGLAGKDTQYF.

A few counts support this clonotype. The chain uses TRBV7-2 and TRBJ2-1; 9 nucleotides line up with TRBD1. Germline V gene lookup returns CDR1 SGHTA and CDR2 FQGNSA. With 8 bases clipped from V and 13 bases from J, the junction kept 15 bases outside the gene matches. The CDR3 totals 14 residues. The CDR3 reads CASRRLKQGAYQFF. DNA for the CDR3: TGTGCCAGCCGCCGACTTAAACAGGGGGCCTACCAGTTCTTC. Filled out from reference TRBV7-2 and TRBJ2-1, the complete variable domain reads GAGVSQSPSNKVTEKGKDVELRCDPISGHTALYWYRQSLGQGLEFLIYFQGNSAPDKSGLPSDRFSAERTGGSVSTLTIQRTQQEDSAVYLCASRRLKQGAYQFFGPGTRLTVL.

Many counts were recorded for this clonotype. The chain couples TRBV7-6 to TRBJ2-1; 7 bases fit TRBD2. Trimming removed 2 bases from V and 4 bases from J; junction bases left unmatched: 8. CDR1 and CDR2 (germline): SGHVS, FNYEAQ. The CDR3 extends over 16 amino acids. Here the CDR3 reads CASSLRVSGGYNEQFF. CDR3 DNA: TGTGCCAGCAGCTTAAGGGTGTCGGGAGGATACAATGAGCAGTTCTTC.

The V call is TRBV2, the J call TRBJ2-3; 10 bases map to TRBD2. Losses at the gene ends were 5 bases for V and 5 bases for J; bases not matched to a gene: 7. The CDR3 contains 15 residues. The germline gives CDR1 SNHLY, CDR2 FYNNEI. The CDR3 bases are TGTGCCAGCAGTTTACTAGCGGGAAATGTAGATACGCAGTATTTT. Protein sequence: CASSLLAGNVDTQYF.

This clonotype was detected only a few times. The CDR3 DNA is TGTGCCAGCACAATCCTCAAGGGAACGAGTTCCTACAATGAGCAGTTCTTC. Its protein product is CASTILKGTSSYNEQFF. This chain joins TRBV28 and TRBJ2-1, with D uncertain. The CDR3 runs 17 residues. V shed 7 bases and J shed 1 base, with 20 bases lying between them. Per the germline V gene, CDR1 is MDHEN and CDR2 is SYDVKM.

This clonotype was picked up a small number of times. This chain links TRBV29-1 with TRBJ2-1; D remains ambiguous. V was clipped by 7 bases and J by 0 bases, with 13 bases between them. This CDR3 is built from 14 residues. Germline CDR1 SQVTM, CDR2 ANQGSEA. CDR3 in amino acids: CSESRTSSYNEQFF. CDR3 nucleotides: TGCAGCGAAAGCCGGACGAGCTCCTACAATGAGCAGTTCTTC.

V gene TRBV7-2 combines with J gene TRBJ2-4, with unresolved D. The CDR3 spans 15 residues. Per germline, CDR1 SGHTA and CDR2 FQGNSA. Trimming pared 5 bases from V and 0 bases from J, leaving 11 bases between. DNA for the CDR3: TGTGCCAGCAGCCCGGCCGGTATAGCCAAAAACATTCAGTACTTC. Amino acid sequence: CASSPAGIAKNIQYF.

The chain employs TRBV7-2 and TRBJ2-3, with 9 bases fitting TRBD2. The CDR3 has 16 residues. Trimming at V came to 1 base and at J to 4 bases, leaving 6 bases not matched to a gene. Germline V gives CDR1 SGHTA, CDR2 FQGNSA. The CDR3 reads CASSLVSGRIADTQYF. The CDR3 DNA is TGTGCCAGCAGCTTAGTTAGCGGGAGAATCGCAGATACGCAGTATTTT.

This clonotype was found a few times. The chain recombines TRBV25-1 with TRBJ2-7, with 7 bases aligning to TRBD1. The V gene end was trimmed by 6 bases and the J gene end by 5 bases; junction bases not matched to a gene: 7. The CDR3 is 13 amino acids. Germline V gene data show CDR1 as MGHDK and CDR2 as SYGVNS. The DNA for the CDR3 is TGTGCCAGCAGGGGGTACAGGGGTAACGAGCAGTACTTC. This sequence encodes CASRGYRGNEQYF.

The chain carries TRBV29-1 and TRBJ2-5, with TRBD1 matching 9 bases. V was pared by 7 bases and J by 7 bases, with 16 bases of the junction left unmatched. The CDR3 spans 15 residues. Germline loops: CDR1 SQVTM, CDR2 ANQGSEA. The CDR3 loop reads CSEQTGTGLKATQYF. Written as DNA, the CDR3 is TGCAGCGAACAAACCGGGACAGGGCTTAAGGCGACCCAGTACTTC. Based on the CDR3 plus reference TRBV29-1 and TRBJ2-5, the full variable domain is SAVISQKPSRDICQRGTSLTIQCQVDSQVTMMFWYRQQPGQSLTLIATANQGSEATYESGFVIDKFPISRPNLTFSTLTVSNMSPEDSSIYLCSEQTGTGLKATQYFGPGTRLLVL.

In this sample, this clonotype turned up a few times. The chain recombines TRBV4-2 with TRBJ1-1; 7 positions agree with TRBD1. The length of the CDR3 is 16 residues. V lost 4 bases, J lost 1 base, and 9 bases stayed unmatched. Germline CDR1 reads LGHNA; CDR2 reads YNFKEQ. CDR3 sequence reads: CASSRGNGQANTEAFF. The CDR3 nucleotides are TGTGCCAGCAGCCGAGGAAATGGACAGGCGAACACTGAAGCTTTCTTT.

CDR3 sequence: CASSESLAGGLETQYF. CDR3 coding DNA: TGCGCCAGCAGTGAGTCGTTAGCGGGAGGTTTAGAGACCCAGTACTTC. The chain joins TRBV10-2 to TRBJ2-5, with 10 bases lining up with TRBD2. Trimming cost V 0 bases and J 4 bases; bases outside gene matches: 5. This CDR3 spans 16 amino acids. Per the germline V gene, CDR1 is WSHSY and CDR2 is SAAADI.

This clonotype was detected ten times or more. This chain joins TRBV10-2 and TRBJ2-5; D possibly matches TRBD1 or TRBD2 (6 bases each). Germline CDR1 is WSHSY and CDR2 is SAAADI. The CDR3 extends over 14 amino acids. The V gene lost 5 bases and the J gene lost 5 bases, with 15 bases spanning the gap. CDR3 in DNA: TGCGCCAGCAGTACCACTAGGGGGGTGGAGACCCAGTACTTC. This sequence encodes CASSTTRGVETQYF.